These 2 T cell receptor beta chains were all obtained from the same sample, sequenced in a study of graft-versus-host responses after intestinal transplantation. The authors combined roughly 200,000 CFSE-labeled responder cells with roughly 200,000 irradiated, violet-dye-labeled stimulator cells in plates. Measured with immunoSEQ multiplex PCR; TCRdb has only the in-frame clones, and not every one. There are approximately 15,000 clones in the sample; approximately 40% occur only once, and around 2.5% lies in the top ten. The specimen was alloreactive CD8+ T cells from a mixed lymphocyte reaction culture, collected before intestinal transplant. Subset meaning: CFSE-low proliferating T cells sorted from roughly 6-day pre-transplant mixed lymphocyte reaction (GvH or HvG direction). Receptors were obtained from a human patient who received an intestinal transplant.

This chain links TRBV14 with TRBJ2-7; D is perhaps TRBD1 (6 bases). The CDR3 has 14 amino acids. With 5 bases removed from V and 2 bases from J, the gap between germline ends came to 13 bases. The V gene's germline CDR1 is SGHDN and CDR2 FVKESK. DNA for the CDR3: TGTGCCAGCAGCTTCTTACAGGGAACCTACGAGCAGTACTTC. It is translated as CASSFLQGTYEQYF.

The chain is built from TRBV7-8 and TRBJ2-7; the match to TRBD1 covers 7 bases. Germline lookup yields CDR1 SGHVS and CDR2 FQNEAQ. There are 14 residues in the CDR3. V dropped 4 bases and J dropped 3; count of bases not matched to a gene: 6. DNA for the CDR3: TGTGCCAGCAGCTGGGGACAGAGCGACTACGAGCAGTACTTC. Translated, it gives CASSWGQSDYEQYF.